The present T cell receptor (beta chain) was sequenced within a study of blood T cell repertoires in COVID-19. Study summary: PBMCs, B-cell-depleted T cells, or T cells were the source of the cDNA or gDNA that made up the material.

Here immunoSEQ multiplex PCR was the method, and the copy in TCRdb shows in-frame clones only, minus some. The sample has about 54,000 clones, about nine tenths seen once. V was clipped by 5 bases and J by 7 bases, with 8 bases between them. Per the germline V gene, CDR1 is SEHNR and CDR2 is FQNEAQ (reference sequence). The CDR3 runs 11 residues. The rearrangement joins TRBV7-9 to TRBJ1-1, with D hard to call. Specimen: peripheral blood. The TCR comes from a man between 50 and 59 years old with active COVID-19. The CDR3 here is CASSQRSEAFF. The CDR3, as DNA: TGTGCCAGCAGCCAAAGGAGTGAAGCTTTCTTT.